These T cell receptor beta chains were read from a single sample in a study of blood T cell repertoires in COVID-19. Generated by immunoSEQ multiplex PCR, the TCRdb table keeps only in-frame clones and is missing some. The sample shows 70,000 to 90,000 clones, roughly 83% of them seen only once. The sample comprised peripheral blood. These receptors were obtained from a human donor in a cohort sampled during active COVID-19. Each CDR3 is given with its conserved first and last residue. A D gene is named only where the DNA matches it firmly. For some rows the clone size is stated as once, few or many, or as a class when expanded; others skip it.

>.|TRBV4-2|TRBJ1-2|TRBD1
CASSHGTGVRYGYTF
TGTGCCAGCAGCCACGGGACAGGGGTAAGATATGGCTACACCTTC
>once|TRBV29-1|TRBJ2-2|TRBD1
CSVEDGTGPTGELFF
TGCAGCGTTGAGGACGGGACAGGGCCCACCGGGGAGCTGTTTTTT
>.|TRBV9|TRBJ2-3|TRBD1
CASSSTGEDTQYF
TGTGCCAGCAGCAGCACAGGGGAGGATACGCAGTATTTT
>.|TRBV5-5|TRBJ1-2|.
CASSLDPGLNYGYTF
TGTGCCAGCAGCTTGGATCCAGGGCTTAACTATGGCTACACCTTC
>.|TRBV28|TRBJ1-2|TRBD1
CASSLGDRPSYYGYTF
TGTGCCAGCAGTTTGGGGGACAGGCCCAGTTACTATGGCTACACCTTC
>.|TRBV5-1|TRBJ2-7|.
CASRLDIYYEQYF
TGCGCCAGCAGACTGGACATATACTACGAGCAGTACTTC
>once|TRBV18|TRBJ2-2|.
CASSPVQASGELFF
TGTGCCAGCTCACCAGTTCAAGCATCCGGGGAGCTGTTTTTT
>.|TRBV5-4|TRBJ2-3|TRBD1
CASSLGTGGTDTQYF
TGTGCCAGCAGCTTGGGGACAGGAGGCACAGATACGCAGTATTTT
>.|TRBV7-8|TRBJ1-2|TRBD1
CASSRGTASNYGYTF
TGTGCCAGCAGCCGAGGGACAGCCTCTAACTATGGCTACACCTTC
>.|TRBV5-6|TRBJ2-1|TRBD2
CASSLFVAGGPSEQFF
TGTGCCAGCAGCTTGTTCGTAGCGGGGGGGCCGAGTGAGCAGTTCTTC
>once|TRBV5-1|TRBJ2-7|.
CASRVDRESYEQYF
TGCGCCAGCAGGGTGGATAGGGAGTCCTACGAGCAGTACTTC
>.|TRBV30|TRBJ2-6|TRBD1
CAWNPGTGSSGANVLTF
TGTGCCTGGAACCCCGGGACAGGGAGCTCTGGGGCCAACGTCCTGACTTTC
>few|TRBV28|TRBJ2-5|TRBD1
CASSPRRWDRGGETQYF
TGTGCCAGCAGTCCGCGGCGTTGGGACAGGGGAGGAGAGACCCAGTACTTC
>.|TRBV7-8|TRBJ2-7|.
CASSLGRDSPLWHF
TGTGCCAGCAGCTTAGGGCGGGACTCTCCTCTTTGGCACTTC
>.|TRBV19|TRBJ2-3|TRBD2
CASRTTSELADTQYF
TGTGCCAGTAGGACGACTAGCGAACTGGCAGATACGCAGTATTTT
>.|TRBV28|TRBJ1-1|TRBD1
CASSLRTGAEAFF
TGTGCCAGCAGTTTAAGGACAGGGGCTGAAGCTTTCTTT
>.|TRBV6-5|TRBJ1-2|.
CASSLNPEVGNYGYTF
TGTGCCAGCAGTTTAAACCCCGAGGTCGGAAACTATGGCTACACCTTC
>.|TRBV9|TRBJ2-7|TRBD2
CASSVAGLAATYEQYF
TGTGCCAGCAGCGTAGCCGGCCTAGCGGCAACCTACGAGCAGTACTTC
>.|TRBV24-1|TRBJ2-2|TRBD2
CATKPSGTAYTGELFF
TGTGCCACCAAGCCTAGCGGGACCGCCTATACCGGGGAGCTGTTTTTT
>.|TRBV7-3|TRBJ2-1|.
CASSANGVGNNEQFF
TGTGCCAGCAGCGCTAACGGGGTAGGGAACAATGAGCAGTTCTTC
>.|TRBV27|TRBJ1-1|TRBD1
CASSQGQGTEAFF
TGTGCCAGCAGTCAGGGACAGGGCACTGAAGCTTTCTTT
>.|TRBV7-9|TRBJ1-1|.
CASSPMGGDGFHTEAFF
TGTGCCAGCAGCCCTATGGGGGGTGATGGGTTCCACACTGAAGCTTTCTTT
>.|TRBV24-1|TRBJ1-1|.
CATRGGAGNTEAFF
TGTGCCACCAGGGGGGGGGCCGGGAACACTGAAGCTTTCTTT
>.|TRBV5-6|TRBJ1-6|TRBD1
CASSPRDRGPSSYNSPLHF
TGTGCCAGCAGTCCCCGGGACAGGGGGCCAAGCTCCTATAATTCACCCCTCCACTTT
>few|TRBV5-1|TRBJ2-3|TRBD2
CAGRSGLAGSTDTQYF
TGCGCCGGGAGGAGCGGACTAGCGGGGAGCACAGATACGCAGTATTTT
>many|TRBV29-1|TRBJ2-7|.
CSVVKGGEQYF
TGCAGCGTTGTAAAAGGGGGCGAGCAGTACTTC
>few|TRBV19|TRBJ1-5|TRBD1
CASTLDRGGSNQPQHF
TGTGCCAGTACCCTGGACAGGGGCGGAAGCAATCAGCCCCAGCATTTT
>many|TRBV2|TRBJ2-3|.
CASRRSTDTQYF
TGTGCCAGCCGTCGGAGCACAGATACGCAGTATTTT
>.|TRBV19|TRBJ2-5|TRBD2
CASSSGLAGETQYF
TGTGCCAGTAGTTCTGGACTAGCGGGAGAGACCCAGTACTTC